This T cell receptor (beta chain) is drawn from a study of OX40 agonist ivuxolimab in advanced cancers. About the investigation overall: The costimulatory receptor OX40 (CD134) was targeted by ivuxolimab, a fully human IgG2 agonistic monoclonal antibody. Intravenous ivuxolimab was administered to patients every 2 weeks at six dose levels: 0.01, 0.1, 0.3, 1.5, 3 and 10 mg/kg. The purpose of peripheral TCRbeta sequencing was to test whether ivuxolimab changed TCR sequence diversity and led to clonal T-cell expansion. Patients were allowed to have had prior anti-PD-1, anti-PD-L1 or anti-CTLA-4 therapy, and more than 35% of the dose-escalation patients had been treated with checkpoint inhibitors. A male proportion of 75% to 85% and a mean age of 60 years, ranging from roughly 23 to 79, were recorded for the dose-escalation cohort. Of the approximately 50 dose-escalation patients, hepatocellular carcinoma was present in about 20, melanoma in approximately 15, renal cell carcinoma in 9 and head and neck cancer in 9. Partial responses occurred in three dose-escalation patients: two with cutaneous melanoma and one with hepatocellular carcinoma. The paper describes the monotherapy dose-escalation part (N ≈ 52 patients) of the phase I trial of ivuxolimab.

CDR1 and CDR2 are drawn from the germline V gene: SGHAT, FQNNGV. From the cysteine up to the phenylalanine, the CDR3 has a length of 15 residues. Here the CDR3 DNA is all that survives: 45 bases in frame from base 1. Cut back by 1 base and 4 bases, the V and J ends lie 14 bases apart. Results and caveats for the whole study, not just this receptor: Partial responders in the 0.1-3.0 mg/kg groups had among the lowest normalized peripheral clonal expansion, especially among CD8+ T cells. After ivuxolimab, CD8+ T cells had more expanded clones than CD4+ T cells on average. Which antigens the clonally expanded peripheral T cells were specific for was not determined. At doses of 0.1 to 3.0 mg/kg, clonal expansion of both CD4+ and CD8+ blood T cells was observed from baseline to week 6. Low levels of normalized T-cell clonal expansion were also seen in some nonresponding patients.

A note on this clone: It lacks a known antigen. Base qualities were left out, and no much larger clone turns up one base away.

Genomic DNA was isolated from the sorted cells so that the TCRbeta CDR3 region could be sequenced. The immunoSEQ Assay was used to sequence the TCRbeta CDR3 regions. Not all clones reach the TCRdb copy of this immuneACCESS table, which keeps in-frame sequences only. Checked studies attribute under half of the gap to unresolved V genes and leave the rest unexplained. This sample holds under 65,000 clones; approximately 89% were observed only once. The top ten hold 10% to 15% of the sample. Patients with autoimmune disease history or receiving systemic immunosuppression were excluded from the trial. Peripheral blood for TCR sequencing was collected from all dose cohorts at baseline, on cycle 4 day 1, and on cycle 7 day 1. Samples came from an open-label, multicenter, first-in-human phase I dose-escalation trial of ivuxolimab. Adults with locally advanced or metastatic head and neck squamous cell, hepatocellular, melanoma or renal cell carcinoma were enrolled in the trial. Before TCR sequencing, CD4+ and CD8+ T cells were separately sorted from peripheral blood.

The source material was CD4+ or CD8+ T cells sorted from blood, sampled in a trial of the OX40 agonist ivuxolimab. The chain couples TRBV11-2 to TRBJ2-7; the D gene is tentatively TRBD1 or TRBD2, each matching 5 bases. This clonotype originated in an adult with an advanced solid tumor such as melanoma, head and neck, liver or kidney cancer. The nucleotide sequence reads as follows: TGTGCCAGCAGCTTAGGAGCCGGGACGGCTTACGAGCAGTACTTC. This is translated as CASSLGAGTAYEQYF. Here the CDR3 is joined to the reference TRBV11-2 and TRBJ2-7 genes, and the full variable domain is: EAGVAQSPRYKIIEKRQSVAFWCNPISGHATLYWYQQILGQGPKLLIQFQNNGVVDDSQLPKDRFSAERLKGVDSTLKIQPAKLEDSAVYLCASSLGAGTAYEQYFGPGTRLTVT.